A selection of T cell receptor beta chains follows, all from one sample in a study of T cells in Graves' hyperthyroidism and ophthalmopathy. TCRdb processed the multiplex PCR reads anew with MiXCR; each CDR3 protein has one entry. The data hold under 350,000 distinct CDR3 sequences, with 18% observed a single time. The sample consisted of blood. The receptors were gathered from a woman between 50 and 59 years old with Graves' hyperthyroidism. CDR3s include the opening cysteine and the closing phenylalanine or tryptophan. D genes are given only for firm matches. The size field is filled for only some rows; it gives once, few, many or a size class.

V: TRBV5-1; J: TRBJ2-5; size: -; D: -; CDR3: CASSMTNLQETQYF; DNA: TGCGCCAGCAGCATGACTAACCTCCAAGAGACCCAGTACTTC
V: TRBV3-1; J: TRBJ2-7; size: -; D: -; CDR3: CASSQAYARRVGEQYF; DNA: TGTGCCAGCAGCCAAGCCTATGCGAGGCGGGTAGGCGAGCAGTACTTC
V: TRBV5-1; J: TRBJ2-1; size: -; D: TRBD1; CDR3: CASRRNQGARSSEQFF; DNA: TGCGCCAGCAGACGGAACCAGGGGGCGCGATCAAGTGAGCAGTTCTTC
V: TRBV7-6; J: TRBJ2-1; size: -; D: -; CDR3: CASSLLYEQFF; DNA: TGTGCCAGCAGCTTATTGTATGAGCAGTTCTTC
V: TRBV3-1; J: TRBJ2-5; size: many; D: -; CDR3: CASSHRRPETQYF; DNA: TGTGCCAGCAGCCATAGACGCCCGGAGACCCAGTACTTC
V: TRBV6-1; J: TRBJ2-2; size: few; D: -; CDR3: CASSKLLTGELFF; DNA: TGTGCCAGCAGCAAATTACTCACCGGGGAGCTGTTTTTT
V: TRBV29-1; J: TRBJ1-1; size: -; D: -; CDR3: CSGDIQGNTEAFF; DNA: TGCAGCGGTGACATCCAGGGGAACACTGAAGCTTTCTTT
V: TRBV11-3; J: TRBJ1-2; size: -; D: -; CDR3: CASSSDSGRGYTF; DNA: TGTGCCAGCAGCTCGGACTCAGGGAGAGGCTACACCTTC
V: TRBV7-6; J: TRBJ2-1; size: -; D: TRBD2; CDR3: CASATLAGGPYNEQFF; DNA: TGTGCCAGCGCGACACTAGCGGGGGGGCCCTACAATGAGCAGTTCTTC
V: TRBV6-9; J: TRBJ2-7; size: many; D: -; CDR3: CATAQGSHEQYF; DNA: TGTGCCACCGCTCAGGGATCCCACGAGCAGTACTTC
V: TRBV5-1; J: TRBJ2-5; size: -; D: TRBD1; CDR3: CASSLEVYRGRLETQYF; DNA: TGCGCCAGCAGCTTGGAGGTATACAGGGGGCGATTGGAGACCCAGTACTTC
V: TRBV2; J: TRBJ2-2; size: many; D: -; CDR3: CASRKQGVGELFF; DNA: TGTGCCAGCAGGAAACAGGGAGTCGGGGAGCTGTTTTTT